This T cell receptor (beta chain) was sequenced during a study of T cell responses to AZD1222 COVID-19 vaccine. Study in general: Recipients boosted at about 4 weeks or about 12 weeks are pooled. Overall study findings and caveats: CD4 TCRs associated with vaccination spanned spike, dominating at 160-218 and 743-854. Clonal diversity was possibly underestimated, and the donors were mostly white British, with more females. Repertoires were obtained solely post-peak T cell response.

This clone has only a few counts. Its cognate antigen is unknown. This table comes from immunoSEQ multiplex PCR, and its TCRdb copy is limited to in-frame clones, with some not included. The sample lists 74,000 or so clones, more than 75% occurring once. The CDR3 is made up of 15 amino acids. Deletions cut 4 bases from V and 5 bases from J, with 18 bases between. The V gene's germline CDR1 is SGHRS and CDR2 YFSETQ. Sequenced material: peripheral blood, taken on day 0 of AZD1222 vaccination. This chain joins TRBV5-1 and TRBJ1-1; D is undetermined. The sequence derives from an adult in good health. CDR3 loop: CASSLFGGGLTEAFF. Written as DNA, the CDR3 is TGCGCCAGCAGCCTATTCGGCGGCGGTCTGACTGAAGCTTTCTTT.